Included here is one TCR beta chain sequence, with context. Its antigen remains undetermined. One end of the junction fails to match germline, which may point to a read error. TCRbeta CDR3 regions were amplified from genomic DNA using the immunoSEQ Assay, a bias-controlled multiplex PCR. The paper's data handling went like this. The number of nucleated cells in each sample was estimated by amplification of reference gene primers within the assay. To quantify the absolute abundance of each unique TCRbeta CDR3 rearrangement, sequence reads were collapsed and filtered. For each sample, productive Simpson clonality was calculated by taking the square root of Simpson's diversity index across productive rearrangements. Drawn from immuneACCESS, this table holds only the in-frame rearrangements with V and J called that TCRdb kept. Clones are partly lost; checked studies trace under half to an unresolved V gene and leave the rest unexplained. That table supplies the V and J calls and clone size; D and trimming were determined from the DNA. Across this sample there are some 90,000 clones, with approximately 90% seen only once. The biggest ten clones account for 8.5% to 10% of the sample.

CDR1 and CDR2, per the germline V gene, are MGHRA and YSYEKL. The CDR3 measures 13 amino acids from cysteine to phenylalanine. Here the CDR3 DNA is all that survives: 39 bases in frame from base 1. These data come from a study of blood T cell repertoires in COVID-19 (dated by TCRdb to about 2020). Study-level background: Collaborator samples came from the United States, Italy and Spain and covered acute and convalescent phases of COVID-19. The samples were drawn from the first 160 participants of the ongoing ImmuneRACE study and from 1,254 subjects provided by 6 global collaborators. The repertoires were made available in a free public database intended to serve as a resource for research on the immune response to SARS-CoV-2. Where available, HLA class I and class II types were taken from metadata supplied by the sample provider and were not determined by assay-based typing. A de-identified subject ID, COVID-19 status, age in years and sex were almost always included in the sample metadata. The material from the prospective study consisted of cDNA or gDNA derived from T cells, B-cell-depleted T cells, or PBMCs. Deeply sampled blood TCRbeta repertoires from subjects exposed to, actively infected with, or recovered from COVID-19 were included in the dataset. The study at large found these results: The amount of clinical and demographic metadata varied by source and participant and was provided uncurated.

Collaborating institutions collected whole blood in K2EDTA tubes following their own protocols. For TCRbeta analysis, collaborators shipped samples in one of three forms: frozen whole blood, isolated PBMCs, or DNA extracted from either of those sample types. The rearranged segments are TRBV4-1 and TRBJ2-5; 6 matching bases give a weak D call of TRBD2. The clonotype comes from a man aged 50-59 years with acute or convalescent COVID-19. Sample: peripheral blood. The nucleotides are TGCCCCAGCAGCCGACTAGAGGTGGAGACCCAGTACTTC. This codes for CPSSRLEVETQYF.